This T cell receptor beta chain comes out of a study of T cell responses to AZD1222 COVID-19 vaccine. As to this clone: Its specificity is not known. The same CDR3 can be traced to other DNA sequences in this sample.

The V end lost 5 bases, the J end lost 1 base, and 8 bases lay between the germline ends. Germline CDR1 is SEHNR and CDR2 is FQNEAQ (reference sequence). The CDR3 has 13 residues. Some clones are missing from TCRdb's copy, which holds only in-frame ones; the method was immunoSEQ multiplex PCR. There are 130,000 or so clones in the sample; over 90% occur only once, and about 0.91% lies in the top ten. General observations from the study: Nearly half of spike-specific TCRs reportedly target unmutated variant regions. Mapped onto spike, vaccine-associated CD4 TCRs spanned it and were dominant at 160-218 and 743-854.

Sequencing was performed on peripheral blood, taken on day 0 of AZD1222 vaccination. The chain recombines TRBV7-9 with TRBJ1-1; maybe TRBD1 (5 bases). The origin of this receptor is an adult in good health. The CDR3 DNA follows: TGTGCCAGCAGCCTGGGGACGAACACTGAAGCTTTCTTT. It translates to CASSLGTNTEAFF.